A selection of T cell receptor beta chains follows, all from one sample in a study of blood T cell repertoires in COVID-19. The assay was immunoSEQ multiplex PCR, and TCRdb's table has in-frame clones only and misses some. Of about 180,000 clones in the sample, roughly 84% were seen once. The specimen was PBMCs or T cells enriched from blood (not recorded which). The receptors originated from a woman aged 50 to 60 who had recovered from COVID-19. Both conserved end residues are part of each CDR3. A D gene is named only where the DNA matches it firmly. Size values are once, few and many counts, or a class for expanded clones, and some rows have none.

size	J	D	V	CDR3	DNA
.	TRBJ2-7	.	TRBV5-4	CASSLWPGGDEQYF	TGTGCCAGCAGCTTGTGGCCGGGGGGCGACGAGCAGTACTTC
.	TRBJ2-5	TRBD1	TRBV12-5	CASGLGGSRTGETQYF	TGTGCTAGTGGTTTGGGAGGGAGTCGGACAGGGGAGACCCAGTACTTC
.	TRBJ2-2	.	TRBV15	CATRGGEGGSGELFF	TGTGCCACCAGGGGGGGAGAAGGGGGCTCCGGGGAGCTGTTTTTT
.	TRBJ2-7	.	TRBV12-3/TRBV12-4	CASSLHGTYEQYF	TGTGCCAGCAGTTTACACGGGACCTACGAGCAGTACTTC
.	TRBJ1-2	TRBD1	TRBV5-1	CASSPTTGSYGYTF	TGCGCCAGCAGCCCAACGACAGGGAGTTATGGCTACACCTTC
.	TRBJ2-1	.	TRBV5-1	CASSLNGRGENEQFF	TGCGCCAGCAGCTTGAACGGGAGAGGTGAGAATGAGCAGTTCTTC
.	TRBJ2-2	.	TRBV5-1	CASSLDFPAGYTGELFF	TGCGCCAGCAGCCTGGACTTCCCGGCAGGGTACACCGGGGAGCTGTTTTTT
.	TRBJ1-1	.	TRBV13	CASVGQMNTEAFF	TGTGCCAGCGTTGGACAGATGAACACTGAAGCTTTCTTT
.	TRBJ2-7	TRBD1	TRBV27	CASSLRGPGQGIPEAYEQYF	TGTGCCAGCAGTTTAAGGGGCCCGGGACAGGGGATTCCTGAGGCCTACGAGCAGTACTTC
.	TRBJ2-3	TRBD2	TRBV6-4	CASSLHRTSGRTDTQYF	TGTGCCAGCAGCCTACACAGGACTAGCGGGAGGACAGATACGCAGTATTTT
.	TRBJ1-6	.	TRBV30	CAWRALAGPLHF	TGTGCCTGGAGGGCCCTAGCGGGACCCCTCCACTTT
.	TRBJ1-6	.	TRBV28	CASSAQLLGHSSYNSPLHF	TGTGCCAGCTCAGCCCAACTCCTGGGGCATAGCTCCTATAATTCACCCCTCCACTTT
.	TRBJ2-5	.	TRBV21-1	CASSKEGQQETQYF	TGTGCCAGCAGCAAAGAGGGACAACAAGAGACCCAGTACTTC
once	TRBJ2-3	.	TRBV5-4	CASSLGTRADTQYF	TGTGCCAGCAGCTTGGGGACGAGGGCAGATACGCAGTATTTT
.	TRBJ2-5	.	TRBV15	CATSRGTGQETQYF	TGTGCCACCAGCAGAGGAACAGGTCAAGAGACCCAGTACTTC
.	TRBJ2-1	.	TRBV7-9	CASSINEQFF	TGTGCCAGCAGCATAAATGAGCAGTTCTTC
.	TRBJ1-2	TRBD1	TRBV4-1	CASSQDLAGQGGEGYTF	TGCGCCAGCAGCCAAGATCTTGCGGGACAGGGGGGCGAGGGCTACACCTTC
.	TRBJ2-1	.	TRBV28	CASSLGGRGEQFF	TGTGCCAGCAGTTTGGGTGGGAGAGGTGAGCAGTTCTTC
.	TRBJ1-2	TRBD1	TRBV20-1	CSASDTGTGLRGYTF	TGCAGTGCTAGTGACACCGGGACAGGGTTAAGGGGCTACACCTTC
.	TRBJ1-3	.	TRBV5-1	CASSLGGSASGNTIYF	TGCGCCAGCAGCTTGGGAGGGTCAGCCTCTGGAAACACCATATATTTT
.	TRBJ2-7	.	TRBV27	CASRRGRTGGGRVAGVIYEQYF	TGTGCCAGCCGACGGGGGAGGACAGGGGGTGGCCGGGTAGCGGGAGTAATCTACGAGCAGTACTTC
.	TRBJ1-1	.	TRBV7-2	CASSLQVEGEAFF	TGTGCCAGCAGCCTCCAGGTGGAGGGTGAAGCTTTCTTT
.	TRBJ2-7	TRBD1	TRBV5-6	CASSYGTGRGEQYF	TGTGCCAGCAGCTACGGGACAGGGCGGGGCGAGCAGTACTTC
.	TRBJ1-5	.	TRBV4-3	CASSKQEGQPQHF	TGCGCCAGCAGCAAACAGGAAGGTCAGCCCCAGCATTTT
.	TRBJ1-4	.	TRBV2	CASRGTRESSGKLFF	TGTGCCAGCAGGGGAACCCGGGAAAGTAGCGGAAAACTGTTTTTT
few	TRBJ1-1	.	TRBV6-5	CASSYVGGTEAFF	TGTGCCAGCAGTTACGTGGGGGGCACTGAAGCTTTCTTT
once	TRBJ2-7	TRBD1	TRBV27	CASSLFGTGDFFEQYF	TGTGCCAGCAGTTTATTTGGGACAGGGGATTTTTTCGAGCAGTACTTC
.	TRBJ2-3	TRBD1	TRBV18	CASSSITGGDTQYF	TGTGCCAGCTCATCGATTACAGGGGGCGATACGCAGTATTTT
.	TRBJ2-7	TRBD2	TRBV7-8	CASSLRLAIYEQYF	TGTGCCAGCAGCCTAAGACTAGCGATCTACGAGCAGTACTTC
.	TRBJ2-5	.	TRBV7-2	CASSVSGETQYF	TGTGCCAGCAGCGTTTCGGGAGAGACCCAGTACTTC
.	TRBJ2-7	.	TRBV10-3	CAISQVQDLYEQYF	TGTGCCATCAGCCAAGTACAGGATCTCTACGAGCAGTACTTC
.	TRBJ1-1	.	TRBV28	CASRWPLGGGTEAFF	TGTGCCAGCAGATGGCCACTCGGAGGAGGGACTGAAGCTTTCTTT
.	TRBJ1-1	.	TRBV30	CAWSVGPVNTEAFF	TGTGCCTGGAGTGTTGGGCCGGTGAACACTGAAGCTTTCTTT
once	TRBJ2-5	.	TRBV27	CASSSRQPQETQYF	TGTGCCAGCAGTTCCAGGCAGCCCCAAGAGACCCAGTACTTC
.	TRBJ2-5	TRBD1	TRBV5-5	CASSLLGGQGGQETQYF	TGTGCCAGCAGCTTATTGGGGGGACAGGGAGGACAAGAGACCCAGTACTTC
.	TRBJ2-7	.	TRBV25-1	CASSEFGGNYEQYF	TGTGCCAGCAGTGAATTCGGGGGAAACTACGAGCAGTACTTC
.	TRBJ1-2	TRBD1	TRBV6-5	CASKAGQGYGYTF	TGTGCCAGCAAGGCCGGACAGGGGTATGGCTACACCTTC
.	TRBJ2-1	TRBD2	TRBV4-1	CASSQSWGTSDLYNEQFF	TGCGCCAGCAGCCAATCTTGGGGAACTAGCGACCTTTACAATGAGCAGTTCTTC
.	TRBJ1-3	.	TRBV29-1	CSAAGQDDTIYF	TGCAGCGCCGCGGGGCAGGATGACACCATATATTTT
.	TRBJ2-5	TRBD2	TRBV3-1/TRBV3-2	CASSQEGEGPAKETQYF	TGTGCCAGCAGCCAAGAGGGGGAGGGGCCCGCCAAAGAGACCCAGTACTTC
.	TRBJ2-1	.	TRBV25-1	CASSERNGIVTTTNEQFF	TGTGCCAGCAGTGAAAGAAACGGGATCGTGACTACCACAAATGAGCAGTTCTTC
.	TRBJ2-7	TRBD2	TRBV7-2	CASSLEGSGGPSEQYF	TGTGCCAGCAGCTTAGAGGGCTCGGGAGGGCCAAGCGAGCAGTACTTC
.	TRBJ1-6	TRBD1	TRBV27	CASSFGQGIYSPLHF	TGTGCCAGCAGTTTTGGACAGGGGATCTATTCACCCCTCCACTTT
.	TRBJ2-1	.	TRBV7-9	CASSPPLVDEQFF	TGTGCCAGCAGCCCCCCCCTAGTCGATGAGCAGTTCTTC